The 22 T cell receptor beta chains below were found in one sample sequenced in a study of response to subunit inactivated influenza vaccine. Each CDR3 protein gets one entry after TCRdb re-called the RT-PCR reads with MiXCR. Among approximately 310,000 distinct CDR3 sequences listed, less than 25% were seen once. Specimen: PBMCs from blood, collected less than 22 months after vaccination. Source of these receptors: a man aged 50-75 years who received an inactivated influenza vaccine.

The V gene is TRBV7-2, the J gene TRBJ2-5; 7 bases align to TRBD2. The CDR3 loop spans 16 amino acids. With V trimmed by 1 base and J by 0 bases, 5 bases remained unmatched. Germline assignment: CDR1 SGHTA and CDR2 FQGNSA. In DNA form, the CDR3 reads TGTGCCAGCAGCTTAGTTTTCCGGGGGGACCAAGAGACCCAGTACTTC. Its protein is CASSLVFRGDQETQYF.

This clonotype occurred a few times. The CDR3 nucleotides are TGTGCCAGCGCAATTACAGATTACACTGAAGCTTTCTTT. Translating gives CASAITDYTEAFF. The chain uses TRBV6-1 and TRBJ1-1; the D is unclear. Trimming stripped 8 bases from V and 3 bases from J, with 13 bases between. This CDR3 has 13 residues. Germline CDR1 and CDR2: MNHNS and SASEGT.

This clonotype occurred many times. This chain connects TRBV29-1 to TRBJ1-4; D not certain. The V end lost 7 bases, the J end lost 0 bases, and 3 bases lay between the germline ends. The CDR3 runs 11 residues. CDR1 SQVTM and CDR2 ANQGSEA come from the germline V gene. CDR3 amino acids: CSGATNEKLFF. The DNA of the CDR3 is TGCAGCGGTGCAACTAATGAAAAACTGTTTTTT.

The rearrangement joins TRBV20-1 to TRBJ2-3; D uncertain. Trimming took off 4 bases at V and 0 bases at J, with 8 bases between the two ends. The germline gives CDR1 DFQATT, CDR2 SNEGSKA (reference sequence). The CDR3 is 13 residues long. In DNA, the CDR3 is TGCAGTGCTATAGAACTAAGCACAGATACGCAGTATTTT. This encodes CSAIELSTDTQYF.

In its sample, this clonotype was seen a few times. V is TRBV27 and J is TRBJ1-6; 8 bases fit TRBD1. CDR1 is MNHEY and CDR2 is SMNVEV in the germline V gene (reference sequence). Losses at the gene ends were 8 bases for V and 7 bases for J; bases not matched to a gene: 22. The CDR3 totals 19 residues. DNA of the CDR3: TGTGCCAGCGGTAGGCTGGCAGGGGGCCCTGAGGGGTTGAATTCACCCCTCCACTTT. This gives the protein CASGRLAGGPEGLNSPLHF.

Only a few counts were recorded for this clonotype. V gene TRBV7-2 combines with J gene TRBJ2-3; D unresolved. The germline V gene has CDR1 SGHTA and CDR2 FQGNSA. V lost 5 bases, J lost 6 bases, and 15 bases lay in between. CDR3 length equals 14 residues. CDR3 bases: TGTGCCAGCAGCCTAGGCCCATGGTTGGATACGCAGTATTTT. Translated: CASSLGPWLDTQYF.

This clonotype was observed at least ten times. V usage is TRBV4-3 and J usage is TRBJ1-5; D may be TRBD1 (5 bases). This CDR3 spans 18 amino acids. Between the trimmed V and J ends, which lost 0 bases and 0 bases, there was a span of 15 bases. Germline V CDR1 and CDR2: LGHNA, YSLEER. The CDR3 DNA reads TGCGCCAGCAGCCAAGAGGAAATACAGGCTTATAGCAATCAGCCCCAGCATTTT. Amino acids: CASSQEEIQAYSNQPQHF.

CDR3 protein: CSASWLPAYNSPLHF. DNA of the CDR3: TGCAGTGCTTCTTGGTTGCCGGCCTATAATTCACCCCTCCACTTT. The chain carries TRBV20-1 and TRBJ1-6; D gene unclear. The germline gives CDR1 DFQATT, CDR2 SNEGSKA (reference sequence). CDR3 length equals 15 residues. V was trimmed by 5 bases and J by 2 bases, leaving 13 bases between them.

This clonotype has a handful of counts. This sequence joins TRBV5-8 and TRBJ1-3; 10 bases are shared with TRBD1. Germline CDR1 is SGHTS and CDR2 is YDEGEE. V shed 4 bases and J 3 bases; nucleotides not matched to a gene: 7. The CDR3 covers 16 residues. In DNA form, the CDR3 reads TGTGCCAGCAGCGTCCGGGACAGGGGACTTGGAAACACCATATATTTT. Translating gives CASSVRDRGLGNTIYF.

This clonotype was detected many times. The chain uses TRBV4-1 and TRBJ2-3, with no clear D. The V end lost 0 bases, the J end lost 7 bases, and 8 bases lay between the germline ends. CDR3 length equals 13 residues. Germline V gene data show CDR1 as MGHRA and CDR2 as YSYEKL. CDR3 region: CASSQDHKNTQYF. The CDR3 DNA reads TGCGCCAGCAGCCAAGATCATAAGAATACGCAGTATTTT.

This clonotype was seen only once. The chain links TRBV11-2 to TRBJ2-2; D perhaps matches TRBD1 (6 bases). CDR1 is SGHAT, CDR2 FQNNGV, per germline. This CDR3 has 18 residues. Trimming shortened V by 4 bases and J by 1 base, and 19 bases separated the two germline ends. The CDR3 here is CASSSTVLRDKNTGELFF. As DNA, the CDR3 is TGTGCCAGCAGCTCGACCGTTCTCCGGGACAAGAACACCGGGGAGCTGTTTTTT.

This clonotype was observed at least ten times. The chain joins TRBV11-1 to TRBJ2-5, with 13 positions matching TRBD2. The germline CDR1 and CDR2 sequences are SGHAT and FQDESV (reference sequence). The CDR3 is 19 amino acids. After removal of 6 bases from V and 0 bases from J, the junction contained 13 bases not matched to a gene. CDR3 in DNA: TGTGCCAGCAGATCAACTAGCGGGAGGGCTTCGATGTACCAAGAGACCCAGTACTTC. As protein: CASRSTSGRASMYQETQYF.

The chain combines TRBV10-1 with TRBJ1-4; 9 nucleotides agree with TRBD1. Germline V gene sequence: CDR1 WNHNN, CDR2 SYGVQD (reference sequence). The CDR3 has 13 residues. J gave up 12 bases and V 5 bases, and 7 bases lay outside the gene matches. Written as DNA, the CDR3 is TGCGCCAGCAGTCCGGGACAGGGCCAGGAACTGTTTTTT. Residues: CASSPGQGQELFF.

This clonotype was found a few times. In nucleotides, the CDR3 is TGCGCCAGCAGCTCCAGATTACTTTCCCCCGATGAAAAACTGTTTTTT. It yields the protein CASSSRLLSPDEKLFF. This chain connects TRBV5-1 to TRBJ1-4; no clear D gene. V lost 3 bases to trimming and J lost 6 bases, with 18 bases between them. Germline assignment: CDR1 SGHRS and CDR2 YFSETQ. The CDR3 runs to 16 residues.

Concerning this clonotype: The junction differs from germline at one of its ends, possibly a read error. The chain uses TRBV12-3 or TRBV12-4 and TRBJ2-7, with D perhaps being TRBD1 or TRBD2 (5 bases each). This CDR3 has 13 amino acids. The CDR3 DNA follows: TGTGCCAGCAGCTCGGGACCGTCCTTCGAGCAGTACTTC. Protein sequence: CASSSGPSFEQYF.

In regard to this clonotype: A junction end diverges from the germline sequence, so it may reflect a read error. The rearrangement links TRBV5-1 to TRBJ1-6, with D maybe TRBD1 (6 bases). The CDR3 length is 14 residues. Germline loops: CDR1 SGHRS, CDR2 YFSETQ. Written as DNA, the CDR3 is TGCGCCAGCAGCTTGGCATACAGGGATTCACCCCTCCTCTTT. Amino acids: CASSLAYRDSPLLF. The full variable domain, in which reference TRBV5-1 and TRBJ1-6 provide the parts outside the CDR3, is KAGVTQTPRYLIKTRGQQVTLSCSPISGHRSVSWYQQTPGQGLQFLFEYFSETQRNKGNFPGRFSGRQFSNSRSEMNVSTLELGDSALYLCASSLAYRDSPLLFGNGTRLTVT.

This clonotype showed up many times. This chain uses TRBV5-1 with TRBJ1-3; 8 bases are a match to TRBD1. This CDR3 is 16 amino acids long. The germline gives CDR1 SGHRS, CDR2 YFSETQ. Trimming took 4 bases from V and 0 from J; bases not matched to a gene: 6. The chain's CDR3 is CASSPWTGSSGNTIYF. The CDR3 DNA sequence: TGCGCCAGCAGCCCGTGGACAGGGTCCTCTGGAAACACCATATATTTT.

The chain couples TRBV12-3 or TRBV12-4 to TRBJ1-1, with 8 bases matching TRBD1. J was trimmed by 4 bases and V by 1 base; bases with no gene match: 5. CDR3 length: 15 amino acids. CDR3 DNA: TGTGCCAGCAGTTTAGGCAGGGGGCGGATCACTGAAGCTTTCTTT. Translating gives CASSLGRGRITEAFF.

As for this clonotype: This may come from a read error, since a much larger clone is one base off. The chain is built from TRBV7-2 and TRBJ2-7; TRBD1 matches at 7 bases. J lost 3 bases, V lost 3 bases, and 2 bases had no gene match. The CDR3 spans 13 residues. Germline V CDR1 and CDR2: SGHTA, FQGNSA. CDR3 DNA sequence: TGTGCCAGCAGCTTCGACAGGGACTACGAGCAGTACTTC. Amino acid sequence: CASSFDRDYEQYF.

J is TRBJ1-1 and V is TRBV7-3; no clear D gene. Between the trimmed V and J ends, which lost 5 bases and 4 bases, there was a span of 11 bases. Per the germline V gene, CDR1 is SGHTA and CDR2 is FQGTGA. The CDR3 totals 13 residues. The CDR3 here is CASSRTLGTEAFF. CDR3 in DNA: TGTGCCAGCAGCAGGACCCTGGGCACTGAAGCTTTCTTT.

The chain couples TRBV7-2 to TRBJ1-5, with 8 nucleotides matching TRBD1. CDR3 size: 16 residues. V was clipped by 5 bases and J by 2 bases; unmatched bases: 8. CDR1 and CDR2 from the germline V gene are SGHTA and FQGNSA. This chain's CDR3 is CASSPRTGSGNQPQHF. DNA for the CDR3: TGTGCCAGCAGCCCACGGACAGGGTCGGGCAATCAGCCCCAGCATTTT.

The V call is TRBV21-1, the J call TRBJ2-2; TRBD2, the D gene given by the table, was not confirmed from the DNA. TRBV21-1 is flagged as a pseudogene. The CDR3 consists of 19 residues. Here the CDR3 DNA reads TGTGCCAGCAGCAAGACTAGCGGGAGGGCCTACCCGAACACCGGGGAGCTGTTTTTT. It is translated as CASSKTSGRAYPNTGELFF.